This entry lists 20 T cell receptor beta chains sequenced from one sample in a study of shared clonotypes between healthy human individuals. This table comes from immunoSEQ multiplex PCR, and its TCRdb copy is limited to in-frame clones, with some not included. Of roughly 530,000 clones listed, 90% to 97% are singletons. Sequences were obtained from naive CD4+ T cells sorted from blood. Subset described: CD45RA+ positively selected. These receptors came from a woman aged 30 to 39 in good health.

This chain links TRBV7-2 with TRBJ1-2; D gene uncertain. V shed 1 base and J shed 12 bases, with 15 bases lying between them. CDR3 length equals 13 residues. The germline gives CDR1 SGHTA, CDR2 FQGNSA. CDR3 sequence: CASSLGNQAPDTF. The CDR3 DNA reads TGTGCCAGCAGCTTAGGTAATCAGGCCCCTGACACCTTC.

This chain's CDR3 is CASSFPPGQGKRDTQYF. Written as DNA, the CDR3 is TGTGCCAGCAGTTTCCCTCCGGGACAGGGAAAAAGGGATACGCAGTATTTT. The genes are TRBV28 and TRBJ2-3, with 9 bases lining up with TRBD1. This CDR3 has 17 residues. Per germline, CDR1 MDHEN and CDR2 SYDVKM. J gave up 6 bases and V 3 bases, and 13 bases lay outside the gene matches. Supplemented by reference TRBV28 and TRBJ2-3, the full variable domain reads DVKVTQSSRYLVKRTGEKVFLECVQDMDHENMFWYRQDPGLGLRLIYFSYDVKMKEKGDIPEGYSVSREKKERFSLILESASTNQTSMYLCASSFPPGQGKRDTQYFGPGTRLTVL.

The chain employs TRBV19 and TRBJ2-3; 7 bases are shared with TRBD1. CDR3 length: 14 residues. J lost 5 bases, V lost 3 bases, and 5 bases had no gene match. The germline V gene encodes CDR1 LNHDA and CDR2 SQIVND (reference sequence). The CDR3, as DNA: TGTGCCAGTAGTATCCGACAGGGCGGAGATACGCAGTATTTT. As protein: CASSIRQGGDTQYF.

J is TRBJ2-3 and V is TRBV9, with a possible D match to TRBD1 (7 bases). Germline lookup yields CDR1 SGDLS and CDR2 YYNGEE. Trimming shortened V by 3 bases and J by 3 bases, and 14 bases separated the two germline ends. The CDR3 covers 15 residues. The CDR3 DNA reads as TGTGCCAGCAGCGCAGGAGGGACAGTTACAGATACGCAGTATTTT. As protein: CASSAGGTVTDTQYF.

This chain links TRBV5-4 with TRBJ2-1; TRBD2 matches at 10 bases. The germline gives CDR1 SGHNT, CDR2 YYREEE (reference sequence). CDR3 length equals 15 residues. The J segment lost 5 bases and the V segment lost 4 bases, leaving 6 bases of the junction unmatched. The CDR3 spells CASSIGLADNNEQFF. The CDR3 bases are TGTGCCAGCAGCATCGGACTAGCGGATAACAATGAGCAGTTCTTC.

The rearrangement joins TRBV4-1 to TRBJ1-5; TRBD1 matches 8 bases. With V trimmed by 1 base and J by 6 bases, 11 bases remained unmatched. This CDR3 comprises 17 residues. CDR1 and CDR2 (germline): MGHRA, YSYEKL. CDR3 sequence (DNA): TGCGCCAGCAGCCAAGGAAATGGCAGGGGGCTAGGTCAGCCCCAGCATTTT. Translation gives CASSQGNGRGLGQPQHF.

On this clone: One junction end disagrees with the germline gene, perhaps due to a read error. The chain couples TRBV5-6 to TRBJ2-3; D is perhaps TRBD1 or TRBD2 (6 bases each). The CDR3 is 14 residues long. Looked up from germline, CDR1 is SGHDT and CDR2 is YYEEEE. The CDR3 DNA is TGTGCCAGCAGCTTGGCAGGAGGGGGGACCCTTAAGGATTTT. Residues: CASSLAGGGTLKDF.

This chain uses TRBV11-2 with TRBJ2-4; 9 bases align to TRBD2. This CDR3 has 18 amino acids. CDR1 and CDR2 from the germline V gene are SGHAT and FQNNGV. V was clipped by 0 bases and J by 1 base; unmatched bases: 7. In DNA, the CDR3 is TGTGCCAGCAGCTTAGAGGCGGGTAGCGGGAGTGCCAAAAACATTCAGTACTTC. Amino acid sequence: CASSLEAGSGSAKNIQYF.

The chain is built from TRBV7-8 and TRBJ1-5, with D possibly being TRBD1 (6 bases). CDR3 length: 16 residues. Trimming shortened V by 2 bases and J by 4 bases, and 15 bases separated the two germline ends. The germline V gene encodes CDR1 SGHVS and CDR2 FQNEAQ. CDR3 region: CASSLKRTARNQPQHF. For the CDR3, the DNA is TGTGCCAGCAGCTTAAAAAGGACAGCGAGAAATCAGCCCCAGCATTTT.

This clone showed up just once. The rearrangement links TRBV4-1 to TRBJ1-4; D is undetermined. The V end was cut by 0 bases, the J end by 7 bases, with 12 bases between. The CDR3 has 15 amino acids. Germline V lookup: CDR1 MGHRA, CDR2 YSYEKL. CDR3 sequence: CASSQDWPVGEKLFF. CDR3 DNA: TGCGCCAGCAGCCAAGATTGGCCCGTAGGTGAAAAACTGTTTTTT.

The chain combines TRBV7-9 with TRBJ1-1; 7 positions match TRBD1. The CDR3 spans 13 residues. The germline gives CDR1 SEHNR, CDR2 FQNEAQ (reference sequence). The V and J ends lost 3 bases and 3 bases, in that order; junction bases with no gene match: 1. Here the CDR3 reads CASSFDRDTEAFF. The CDR3 bases are TGTGCCAGCAGCTTTGACAGGGACACTGAAGCTTTCTTT.

The chain uses TRBV27 and TRBJ2-1; 8 bases line up with TRBD1. This CDR3 contains 16 residues. Trimming removed 6 bases from V and 5 bases from J; junction bases left unmatched: 12. The germline V gene has CDR1 MNHEY and CDR2 SMNVEV (reference sequence). CDR3 DNA sequence: TGTGCCAGCAGAAGGACAGGGAGAGGGGTGAACAATGAGCAGTTCTTC. The encoded protein is CASRRTGRGVNNEQFF.

This rearrangement joins TRBV5-1 to TRBJ1-3; tentative D call: TRBD1 (5 bases). V dropped 0 bases and J dropped 0 bases, with 7 bases sitting between them. The CDR3 is 15 residues long. The germline CDR1 and CDR2 sequences are SGHRS and YFSETQ. DNA for the CDR3: TGCGCCAGCAGCTTGGACAGGCCCTCTGGAAACACCATATATTTT. This sequence encodes CASSLDRPSGNTIYF. The whole variable domain, filled in from reference TRBV5-1 and TRBJ1-3, reads KAGVTQTPRYLIKTRGQQVTLSCSPISGHRSVSWYQQTPGQGLQFLFEYFSETQRNKGNFPGRFSGRQFSNSRSEMNVSTLELGDSALYLCASSLDRPSGNTIYFGEGSWLTVV.

The rearrangement uses TRBV14 and TRBJ2-7; D not resolved. Germline V lookup: CDR1 SGHDN, CDR2 FVKESK. CDR3 length: 15 residues. Trimming shortened V by 4 bases and J by 0 bases, and 13 bases separated the two germline ends. The CDR3 DNA reads as TGTGCCAGCAGCCTTCGGGCGGAAGGCTCCTACGAGCAGTACTTC. Translation gives CASSLRAEGSYEQYF.

This clone was picked up one time. The V call is TRBV5-1, the J call TRBJ2-2; TRBD1 matches at 9 bases. CDR3 length: 15 residues. Germline trimming cut 6 bases from V and 6 bases from J; bases unmatched to any gene: 9. Germline lookup yields CDR1 SGHRS and CDR2 YFSETQ. The CDR3: CASMVGTGHAGELFF. The CDR3 DNA is TGCGCCAGCATGGTGGGGACAGGGCATGCCGGGGAGCTGTTTTTT.

This clone has just one count. This chain joins TRBV28 and TRBJ1-3, with unresolved D. Germline V gene lookup returns CDR1 MDHEN and CDR2 SYDVKM. The CDR3 is 15 amino acids. Trimming shortened V by 6 bases and J by 1 base, and 13 bases separated the two germline ends. This CDR3 is CASRKRVESGNTIYF. In nucleotides, the CDR3 is TGTGCCAGCAGAAAGAGGGTAGAATCTGGAAACACCATATATTTT.

The chain employs TRBV7-6 and TRBJ2-3; D is unresolved. The length of the CDR3 is 17 residues. Germline V lookup: CDR1 SGHVS, CDR2 FNYEAQ. With 5 bases removed from V and 0 bases from J, the gap between germline ends came to 18 bases. CDR3 sequence (DNA): TGTGCCAGCAGCCCCTCAACAAGGGCAGCTAGCACAGATACGCAGTATTTT. Its translation: CASSPSTRAASTDTQYF. Supplemented by reference TRBV7-6 and TRBJ2-3, the full variable domain reads GAGVSQSPRYKVTKRGQDVALRCDPISGHVSLYWYRQALGQGPEFLTYFNYEAQQDKSGLPNDRFSAERPEGSISTLTIQRTEQRDSAMYRCASSPSTRAASTDTQYFGPGTRLTVL.

The rearrangement links TRBV27 to TRBJ2-5; 8 bases map to TRBD1. The ends lost 11 bases at V and 4 bases at J; junction bases unmatched: 18. The CDR3 length is 16 residues. Germline values: CDR1 MNHEY, CDR2 SMNVEV (reference sequence). CDR3 residues: CAALNRGRGRRETQYF. The CDR3 region has the DNA TGTGCCGCCCTAAACCGGGGCAGGGGGCGCCGAGAGACCCAGTACTTC.

The chain combines TRBV19 with TRBJ1-1, with 9 positions matching TRBD1. Germline V CDR1 and CDR2: LNHDA, SQIVND (reference sequence). Losses at the gene ends were 6 bases for V and 4 bases for J; bases not matched to a gene: 12. CDR3 length equals 16 residues. CDR3 in DNA: TGTGCCAGTAGACACAACAGGGGGCTGGATGGCACTGAAGCTTTCTTT. It codes for CASRHNRGLDGTEAFF.

This sequence joins TRBV28 and TRBJ2-1; D gene unclear. Germline V lookup: CDR1 MDHEN, CDR2 SYDVKM. V lost 8 bases, J lost 0 bases, and 20 bases lay in between. This CDR3 has 17 amino acids. CDR3 bases: TGTGCCAGCGGGATACCGAGCGTCGCGAGCTCCTACAATGAGCAGTTCTTC. Its protein product is CASGIPSVASSYNEQFF.